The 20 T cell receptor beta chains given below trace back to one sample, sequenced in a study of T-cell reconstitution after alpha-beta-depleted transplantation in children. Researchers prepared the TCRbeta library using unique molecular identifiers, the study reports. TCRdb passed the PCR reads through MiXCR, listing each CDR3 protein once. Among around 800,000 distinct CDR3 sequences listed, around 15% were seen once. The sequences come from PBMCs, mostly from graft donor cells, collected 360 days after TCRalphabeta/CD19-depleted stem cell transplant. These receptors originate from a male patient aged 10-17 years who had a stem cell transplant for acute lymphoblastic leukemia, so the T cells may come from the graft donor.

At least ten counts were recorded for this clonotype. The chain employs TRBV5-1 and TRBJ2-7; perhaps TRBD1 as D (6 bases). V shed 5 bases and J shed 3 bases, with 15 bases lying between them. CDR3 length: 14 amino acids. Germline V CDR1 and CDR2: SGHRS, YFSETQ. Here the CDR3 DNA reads TGCGCCAGCAGAACCGGACAGCGAAACTACGAGCAGTACTTC. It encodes CASRTGQRNYEQYF.

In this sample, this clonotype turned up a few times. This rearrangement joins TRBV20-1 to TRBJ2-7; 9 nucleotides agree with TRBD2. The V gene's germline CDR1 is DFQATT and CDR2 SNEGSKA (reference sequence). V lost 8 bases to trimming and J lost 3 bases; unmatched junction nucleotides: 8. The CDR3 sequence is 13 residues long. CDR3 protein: CSPVGTSSYEQYF. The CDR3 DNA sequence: TGCAGTCCCGTAGGGACTAGCAGCTACGAGCAGTACTTC.

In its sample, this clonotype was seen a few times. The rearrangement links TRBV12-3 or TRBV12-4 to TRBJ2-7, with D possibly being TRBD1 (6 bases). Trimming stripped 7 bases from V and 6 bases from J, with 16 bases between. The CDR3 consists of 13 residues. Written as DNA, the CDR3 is TGTGCCAGCACTGGGGACACTTTGCTCGAGCAGTACTTC. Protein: CASTGDTLLEQYF.

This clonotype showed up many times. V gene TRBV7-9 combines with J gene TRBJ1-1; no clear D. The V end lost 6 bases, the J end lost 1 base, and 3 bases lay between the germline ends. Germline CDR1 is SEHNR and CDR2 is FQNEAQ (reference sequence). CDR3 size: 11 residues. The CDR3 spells CASRRNTEAFF. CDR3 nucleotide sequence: TGTGCCAGCAGGCGGAACACTGAAGCTTTCTTT.

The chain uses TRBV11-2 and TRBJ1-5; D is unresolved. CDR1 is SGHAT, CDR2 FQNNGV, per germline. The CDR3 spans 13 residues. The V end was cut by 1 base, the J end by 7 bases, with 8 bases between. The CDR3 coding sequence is TGTGCCAGCAGCTTAGCTGGACTCCAGCCCCAGCATTTT. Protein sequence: CASSLAGLQPQHF.

DNA of the CDR3: TGTGCCAGCACTTTTGGGACAGGGGAATACTACGAGCAGTACTTC. Its protein is CASTFGTGEYYEQYF. The rearrangement uses TRBV12-3 or TRBV12-4 and TRBJ2-7, with 10 nucleotides matching TRBD1. V lost 7 bases, J lost 3 bases, and 9 bases stayed unmatched. The CDR3 totals 15 residues.

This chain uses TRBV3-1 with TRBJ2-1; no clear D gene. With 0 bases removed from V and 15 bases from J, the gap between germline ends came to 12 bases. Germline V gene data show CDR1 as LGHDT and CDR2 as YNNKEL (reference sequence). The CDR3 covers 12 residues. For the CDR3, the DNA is TGTGCCAGCAGCCAAGATATCCTAAGGCCGTTCTTC. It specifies CASSQDILRPFF.

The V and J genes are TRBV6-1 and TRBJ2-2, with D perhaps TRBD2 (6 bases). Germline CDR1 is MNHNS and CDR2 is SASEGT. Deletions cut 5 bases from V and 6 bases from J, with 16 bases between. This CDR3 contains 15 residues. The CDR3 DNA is TGTGCCAGCAGTCCAACCATCGGGAGACCCGGGGAGCTGTTTTTT. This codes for CASSPTIGRPGELFF.

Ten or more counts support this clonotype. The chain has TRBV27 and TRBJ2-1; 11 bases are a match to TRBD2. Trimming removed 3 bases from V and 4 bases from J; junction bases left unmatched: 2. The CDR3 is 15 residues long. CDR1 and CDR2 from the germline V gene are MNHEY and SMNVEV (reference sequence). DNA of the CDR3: TGTGCCAGCAGTTTTAGCGGGAGGGAATACAATGAGCAGTTCTTC. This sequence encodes CASSFSGREYNEQFF.

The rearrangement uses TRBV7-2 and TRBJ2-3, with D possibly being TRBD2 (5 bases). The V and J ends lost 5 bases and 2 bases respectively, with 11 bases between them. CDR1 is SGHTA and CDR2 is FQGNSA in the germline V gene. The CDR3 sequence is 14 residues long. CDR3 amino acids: CASSGGGYTDTQYF. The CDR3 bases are TGTGCCAGCAGCGGCGGCGGGTACACAGATACGCAGTATTTT.

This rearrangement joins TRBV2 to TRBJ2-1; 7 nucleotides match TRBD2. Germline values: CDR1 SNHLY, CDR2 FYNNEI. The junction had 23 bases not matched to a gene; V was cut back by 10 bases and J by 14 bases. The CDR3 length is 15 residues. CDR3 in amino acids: CATFYLTIRVGREFF. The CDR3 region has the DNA TGTGCCACCTTCTATCTCACAATTAGGGTAGGGAGGGAGTTCTTC.

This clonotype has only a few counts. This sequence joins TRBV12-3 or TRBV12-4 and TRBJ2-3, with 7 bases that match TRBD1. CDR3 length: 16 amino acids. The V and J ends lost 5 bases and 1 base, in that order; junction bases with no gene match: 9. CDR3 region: CASSPLPGQRTDTQYF. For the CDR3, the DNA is TGTGCCAGCAGTCCACTCCCGGGACAGCGCACAGATACGCAGTATTTT.

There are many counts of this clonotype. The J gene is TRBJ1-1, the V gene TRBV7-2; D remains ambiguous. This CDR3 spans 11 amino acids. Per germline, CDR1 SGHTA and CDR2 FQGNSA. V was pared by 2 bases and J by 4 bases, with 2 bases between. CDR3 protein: CASSLITEAFF. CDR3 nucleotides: TGTGCCAGCAGCTTAATCACTGAAGCTTTCTTT. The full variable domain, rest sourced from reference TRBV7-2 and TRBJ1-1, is GAGVSQSPSNKVTEKGKDVELRCDPISGHTALYWYRQSLGQGLEFLIYFQGNSAPDKSGLPSDRFSAERTGGSVSTLTIQRTQQEDSAVYLCASSLITEAFFGQGTRLTVV.

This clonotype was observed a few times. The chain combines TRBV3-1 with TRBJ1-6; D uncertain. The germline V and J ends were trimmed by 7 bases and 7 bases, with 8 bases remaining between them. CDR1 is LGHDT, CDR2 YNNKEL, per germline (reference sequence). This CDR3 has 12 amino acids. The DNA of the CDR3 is TGTGCCAGCACTTCGGGAAATTCACCCCTCCACTTT. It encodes CASTSGNSPLHF.

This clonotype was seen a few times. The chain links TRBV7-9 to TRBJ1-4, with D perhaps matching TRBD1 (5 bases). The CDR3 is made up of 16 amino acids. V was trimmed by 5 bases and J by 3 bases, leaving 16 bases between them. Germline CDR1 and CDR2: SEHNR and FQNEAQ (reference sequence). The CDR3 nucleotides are TGTGCCAGCAGCCTCCCACCCAGGGCAGCTAATGAAAAACTGTTTTTT. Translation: CASSLPPRAANEKLFF.

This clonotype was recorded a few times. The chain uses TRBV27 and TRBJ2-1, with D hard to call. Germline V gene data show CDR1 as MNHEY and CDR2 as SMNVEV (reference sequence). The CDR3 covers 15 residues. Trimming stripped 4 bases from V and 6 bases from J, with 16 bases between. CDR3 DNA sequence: TGTGCCAGCAGTTCCCGGGTGACCACGGTCAATGAGCAGTTCTTC. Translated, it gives CASSSRVTTVNEQFF.

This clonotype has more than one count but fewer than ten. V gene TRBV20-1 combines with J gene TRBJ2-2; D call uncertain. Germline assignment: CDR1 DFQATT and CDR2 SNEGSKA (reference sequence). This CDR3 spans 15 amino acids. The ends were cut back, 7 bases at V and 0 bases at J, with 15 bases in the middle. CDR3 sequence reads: CSVSPGASNTGELFF. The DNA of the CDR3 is TGCAGTGTTAGTCCGGGCGCTTCGAACACCGGGGAGCTGTTTTTT.

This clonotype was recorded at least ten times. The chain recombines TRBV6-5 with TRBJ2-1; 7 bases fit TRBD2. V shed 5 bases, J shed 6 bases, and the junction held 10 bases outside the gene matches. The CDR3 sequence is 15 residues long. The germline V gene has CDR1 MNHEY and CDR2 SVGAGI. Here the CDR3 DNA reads TGTGCCAGCAGTCCGTTTGCGGGAGAGGGCAATGAGCAGTTCTTC. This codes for CASSPFAGEGNEQFF.

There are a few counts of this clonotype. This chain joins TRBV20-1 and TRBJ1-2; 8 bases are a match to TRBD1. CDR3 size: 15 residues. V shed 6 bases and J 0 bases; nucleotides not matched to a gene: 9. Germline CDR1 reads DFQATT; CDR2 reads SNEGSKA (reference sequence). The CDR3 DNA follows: TGCAGTGCCCCTGTCAGGGGGCAGTCTAACTATGGCTACACCTTC. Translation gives CSAPVRGQSNYGYTF.

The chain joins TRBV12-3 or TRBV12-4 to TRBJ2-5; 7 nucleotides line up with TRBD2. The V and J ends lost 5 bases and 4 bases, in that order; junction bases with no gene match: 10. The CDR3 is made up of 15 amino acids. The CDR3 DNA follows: TGTGCCAGCAGTCCTAGCGGTGGGGGGAGAGAGACCCAGTACTTC. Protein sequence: CASSPSGGGRETQYF.